The rows below give T cell receptor beta chains drawn from one sample of a study of T cell changes during pregnancy in multiple sclerosis. Profiling relied on immunoSEQ multiplex PCR, and the TCRdb table lists in-frame clones only, not all of them. The table lists roughly 110,000 clones, 92% of them singletons. Sequences were derived from peripheral blood, sampled in the third trimester of pregnancy. These receptors originate from a female donor with multiple sclerosis, enrolled in a pregnancy study. Each CDR3 is given with its conserved first and last residue. The order of the fields is clone size, V gene, J gene, D gene, CDR3 DNA, CDR3 protein. A D gene is named only where the DNA matches it firmly. Only some rows state a clone size, as once, few, many or a class for expanded clones.

size: -
V: TRBV9
J: TRBJ2-3
D: -
DNA: TGTGCCAGCAGCAAGTTCGGGGTTTCAGGCACAGATACGCAGTATTTT
CDR3: CASSKFGVSGTDTQYF

size: -
V: TRBV11-2
J: TRBJ2-7
D: -
DNA: TGTGCCAGCAGCTTAGTGGGCCATTCCTACAGTACCTACGAGCAGTACTTC
CDR3: CASSLVGHSYSTYEQYF

size: -
V: TRBV5-4
J: TRBJ1-1
D: -
DNA: TGTGCCATGCGGACAGAGGTCCTGAACACTGAAGCTTTCTTT
CDR3: CAMRTEVLNTEAFF

size: once
V: TRBV10-1
J: TRBJ2-3
D: -
DNA: TGCGCCAGCAGTGACTCAGGGGCCATAACAGATACGCAGTATTTT
CDR3: CASSDSGAITDTQYF

size: few
V: TRBV20-1
J: TRBJ1-1
D: -
DNA: TGCAGTGCTAGACCCTTCACTGAAGCTTTCTTT
CDR3: CSARPFTEAFF

size: -
V: TRBV7-6
J: TRBJ2-7
D: TRBD1
DNA: TGTGCCAGCAGCCAGACTGGACAGGGGCGCTACGAGCAGTACTTC
CDR3: CASSQTGQGRYEQYF

size: -
V: TRBV27
J: TRBJ2-7
D: -
DNA: TGTGCCAGCAGTTCCGCCCCACCCGGGGAGGTCCACGAGCAGTACTTC
CDR3: CASSSAPPGEVHEQYF

size: -
V: TRBV2
J: TRBJ2-3
D: -
DNA: TGTGCCAGCAGTGAGGGTCTAGCTAGCACAGATACGCAGTATTTT
CDR3: CASSEGLASTDTQYF

size: -
V: TRBV5-1
J: TRBJ2-5
D: -
DNA: TGCGCCAGCAGCAACAATCAAGAGACCCAGTACTTC
CDR3: CASSNNQETQYF

size: -
V: TRBV18
J: TRBJ2-1
D: -
DNA: TGTGCCAGCTCACCACAGGGGGTTATCAATGAGCAGTTCTTC
CDR3: CASSPQGVINEQFF

size: -
V: TRBV5-5
J: TRBJ1-2
D: -
DNA: TGTGCCAGCAGTTCCGCCGGGGTAGTTGGAGGCTACACCTTC
CDR3: CASSSAGVVGGYTF

size: -
V: TRBV20-1
J: TRBJ1-5
D: -
DNA: TGCAGTGCTGGTGGGGGGCAGCCCCAGCATTTT
CDR3: CSAGGGQPQHF

size: -
V: TRBV6-5
J: TRBJ2-1
D: TRBD1
DNA: TGTGCCAGCAGTTCCTCGACAGGGGTATACAACAATGAGCAGTTCTTC
CDR3: CASSSSTGVYNNEQFF

size: -
V: TRBV7-9
J: TRBJ2-7
D: -
DNA: TGTGCCAGCAGCTTAGGAGTCCAACCCTACGAGCAGTACTTC
CDR3: CASSLGVQPYEQYF

size: -
V: TRBV7-2
J: TRBJ1-1
D: TRBD1
DNA: TGTGCCAGCAGCTTCATTCAGGGGGCGGGCACTGAAGCTTTCTTT
CDR3: CASSFIQGAGTEAFF

size: -
V: TRBV9
J: TRBJ1-2
D: -
DNA: TGTGCCAGCAGCCCCAGTTTTGCTGACAGCTATGGCTACACCTTC
CDR3: CASSPSFADSYGYTF

size: -
V: TRBV28
J: TRBJ2-1
D: TRBD2
DNA: TGTGCCAGCAGAACTAGCGGAGGGACATTCAATGAGCAGTTCTTC
CDR3: CASRTSGGTFNEQFF

size: -
V: TRBV5-6
J: TRBJ2-7
D: -
DNA: TGTGCCAGCAGCTTGGCGGGACAAGATTACGAGCAGTACTTC
CDR3: CASSLAGQDYEQYF

size: -
V: TRBV15
J: TRBJ2-5
D: -
DNA: TGTGCCACCAGCAGAGTTTCGCCGGGACTGCGGCAAGAGACCCAGTACTTC
CDR3: CATSRVSPGLRQETQYF

size: once
V: TRBV19
J: TRBJ1-1
D: -
DNA: TGTGCCAGTAGTATGGGGGGGACCTTGAACACTGAAGCTTTCTTT
CDR3: CASSMGGTLNTEAFF

size: -
V: TRBV19
J: TRBJ1-2
D: -
DNA: TGTGCCAGTAGTCCTCTTATAAGGGAGGGCGTCTATGGCTACACCTTC
CDR3: CASSPLIREGVYGYTF

size: -
V: TRBV9
J: TRBJ2-7
D: -
DNA: TGTGCCAGCAGCCCACGGGACAAATCCTACGAGCAGTACTTC
CDR3: CASSPRDKSYEQYF

size: once
V: TRBV7-8
J: TRBJ1-3
D: -
DNA: TGTGCCAGCAGCCTTACAGGGTTTGGAAACACCATATATTTT
CDR3: CASSLTGFGNTIYF

size: -
V: TRBV11-3
J: TRBJ2-2
D: -
DNA: TGTGCCAGCAGCTGGGGGGACACCGGGGAGCTGTTTTTT
CDR3: CASSWGDTGELFF

size: -
V: TRBV5-6
J: TRBJ2-3
D: -
DNA: TGTGCCAGCAGCTTGGGGCAGGCACGCTGGCCAGATACGCAGTATTTT
CDR3: CASSLGQARWPDTQYF

size: -
V: TRBV15
J: TRBJ2-1
D: -
DNA: TGTGCCACCAGCATACGGCTAGGAAATGAGCAGTTCTTC
CDR3: CATSIRLGNEQFF

size: once
V: TRBV19
J: TRBJ2-7
D: TRBD1
DNA: TGTGCCAGTAGTCAGGACAGGGCCTCCTACGAGCAGTACTTC
CDR3: CASSQDRASYEQYF

size: -
V: TRBV27
J: TRBJ1-4
D: TRBD1
DNA: TGTGCCAGCAGTTTTTACCGGACAGGAGCAACTAATGAAAAACTGTTTTTT
CDR3: CASSFYRTGATNEKLFF

size: -
V: TRBV5-4
J: TRBJ2-2
D: -
DNA: TGTGCCAGCAGCTTGAAATTGGAGACCGGGGAGCTGTTTTTT
CDR3: CASSLKLETGELFF

size: -
V: TRBV29-1
J: TRBJ1-1
D: TRBD1
DNA: TGCAGCGTTTTGACAGGGTGGGCGAACACTGAAGCTTTCTTT
CDR3: CSVLTGWANTEAFF

size: -
V: TRBV19
J: TRBJ1-2
D: -
DNA: TGTGCCAGTAGTGTGGGCAGATCCTATGGCTACACCTTC
CDR3: CASSVGRSYGYTF

size: -
V: TRBV19
J: TRBJ2-5
D: TRBD1
DNA: TGTGCCAGTAGTCTAGCTTCGACAGGGCAAGAGACCCAGTACTTC
CDR3: CASSLASTGQETQYF

size: few
V: TRBV30
J: TRBJ1-1
D: -
DNA: TGTGCCTGGTCCCAGGCTGAAGCTTTCTTT
CDR3: CAWSQAEAFF

size: -
V: TRBV6-1
J: TRBJ1-4
D: TRBD1
DNA: TGTGCCAGTGCATGGGACAGGGGAACTAATGAAAAACTGTTTTTT
CDR3: CASAWDRGTNEKLFF

size: -
V: TRBV6-6
J: TRBJ2-3
D: -
DNA: TGTGCCAGCAGTGACACCAGTGGCACAGATACGCAGTATTTT
CDR3: CASSDTSGTDTQYF

size: once
V: TRBV5-1
J: TRBJ2-3
D: -
DNA: TGCGCCAGCAGCTTGGTTGGGGGGTGGAGCACAGATACGCAGTATTTT
CDR3: CASSLVGGWSTDTQYF

size: -
V: TRBV7-8
J: TRBJ2-1
D: TRBD2
DNA: TGTGCCAGCAGCTTTGGTAGCGGGAGAGCGAGCGAGCAGTTCTTC
CDR3: CASSFGSGRASEQFF

size: -
V: TRBV6-1
J: TRBJ1-1
D: -
DNA: TGTGCCAGCAGTGAAGCTAGGACTGTGAACACTGAAGCTTTCTTT
CDR3: CASSEARTVNTEAFF

size: -
V: TRBV18
J: TRBJ1-3
D: -
DNA: TGTGCCAGCTCACGGGAAGAAGCGGGCAACACCATATATTTT
CDR3: CASSREEAGNTIYF

size: -
V: TRBV18
J: TRBJ1-1
D: TRBD1
DNA: TGTGCCAGCTCACCGAACACAGGGGGCGCAACTGAAGCTTTCTTT
CDR3: CASSPNTGGATEAFF

size: -
V: TRBV28
J: TRBJ1-1
D: -
DNA: TGTGCCAGCAGTCCAAATCGGTTGAACACTGAAGCTTTCTTT
CDR3: CASSPNRLNTEAFF

size: -
V: TRBV2
J: TRBJ1-4
D: -
DNA: TGTGCCAGCAGTGATTACCTCGAGCTGTCAGGGGAAAATGAAAAACTGTTTTTT
CDR3: CASSDYLELSGENEKLFF

size: -
V: TRBV6-5
J: TRBJ2-1
D: -
DNA: TGTGCCAGCAGCCGACAGGCAACCTACAATGAGCAGTTCTTC
CDR3: CASSRQATYNEQFF

size: -
V: TRBV5-4
J: TRBJ1-1
D: -
DNA: TGTGCCAGCAGTTTGACAGGACCGAACACTGAAGCTTTCTTT
CDR3: CASSLTGPNTEAFF

size: once
V: TRBV13
J: TRBJ2-1
D: TRBD1
DNA: TGTGCCAGCAGCTTAGGCCGAATGGACAGGGTCTACAATGAGCAGTTCTTC
CDR3: CASSLGRMDRVYNEQFF

size: -
V: TRBV28
J: TRBJ1-5
D: TRBD1
DNA: TGTGCCAGCAGGCTTGACAGGGTCTTCAATCAGCCCCAGCATTTT
CDR3: CASRLDRVFNQPQHF

size: -
V: TRBV5-1
J: TRBJ2-1
D: TRBD1
DNA: TGCGCCAGCAGCATATATACAGGGGCCGCCTACAATGAGCAGTTCTTC
CDR3: CASSIYTGAAYNEQFF

size: -
V: TRBV5-4
J: TRBJ2-7
D: -
DNA: TGTGCCAGCAGCTTGCGGGGGAGCTACGAGCAGTACTTC
CDR3: CASSLRGSYEQYF

size: -
V: TRBV7-9
J: TRBJ2-7
D: -
DNA: TGTGCCAGCAGTTCAGGGTTTAACTACTACGAGCAGTACTTC
CDR3: CASSSGFNYYEQYF

size: -
V: TRBV29-1
J: TRBJ2-7
D: TRBD1
DNA: TGCAGCGCCCTCGGACAGGGGTGGTACGAGCAGTACTTC
CDR3: CSALGQGWYEQYF